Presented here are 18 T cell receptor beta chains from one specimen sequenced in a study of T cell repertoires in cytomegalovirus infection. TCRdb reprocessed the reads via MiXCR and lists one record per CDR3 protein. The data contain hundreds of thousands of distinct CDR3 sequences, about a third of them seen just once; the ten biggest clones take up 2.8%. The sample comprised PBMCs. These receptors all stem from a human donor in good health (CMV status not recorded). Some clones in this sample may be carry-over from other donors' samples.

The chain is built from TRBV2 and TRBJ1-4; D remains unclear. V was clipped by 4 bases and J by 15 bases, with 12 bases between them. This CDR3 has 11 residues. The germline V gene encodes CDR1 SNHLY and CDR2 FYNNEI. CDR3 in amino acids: CASSGLREVFF. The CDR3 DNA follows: TGTGCCAGCAGTGGTTTGAGGGAGGTGTTTTTT.

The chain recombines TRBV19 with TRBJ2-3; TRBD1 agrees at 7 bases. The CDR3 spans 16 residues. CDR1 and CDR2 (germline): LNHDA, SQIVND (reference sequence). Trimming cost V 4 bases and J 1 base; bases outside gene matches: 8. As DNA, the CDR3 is TGTGCCAGTAGTACTCCACAGGGGTCGGGCACAGATACGCAGTATTTT. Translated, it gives CASSTPQGSGTDTQYF.

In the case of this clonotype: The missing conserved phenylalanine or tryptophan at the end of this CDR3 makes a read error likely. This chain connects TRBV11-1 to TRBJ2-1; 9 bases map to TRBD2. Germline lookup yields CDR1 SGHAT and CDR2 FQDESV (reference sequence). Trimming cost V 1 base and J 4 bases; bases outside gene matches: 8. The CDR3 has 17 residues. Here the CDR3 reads CASSLVGGRALYNEQFL. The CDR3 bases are TGTGCCAGCAGCTTAGTGGGCGGGAGGGCGTTATACAATGAGCAGTTCTTA.

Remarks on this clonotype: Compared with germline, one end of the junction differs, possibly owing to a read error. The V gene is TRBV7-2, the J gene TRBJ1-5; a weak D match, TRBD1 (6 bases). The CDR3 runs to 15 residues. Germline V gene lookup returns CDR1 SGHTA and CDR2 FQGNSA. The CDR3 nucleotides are TGTGCCAGCAGCTTGGGGGGCTATAGCAATCATCCCCAGCATTTT. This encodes CASSLGGYSNHPQHF.

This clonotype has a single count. CDR3 nucleotide sequence: TGTGCCAGCAGTGAATTGGAGGAGGGCAAAAACATTCAGTACTTC. Its translation: CASSELEEGKNIQYF. V and J are TRBV2 and TRBJ2-4; the D gene is possibly TRBD2 (6 bases). The germline V and J ends were trimmed by 2 bases and 3 bases, with 11 bases remaining between them. The CDR3 is 15 residues long. Germline V CDR1 and CDR2: SNHLY, FYNNEI.

The CDR3 DNA reads TGTGCCAGCAGTTTGGGGGCGTGGTATGGCTACACCTTC. Residues: CASSLGAWYGYTF. The chain has TRBV28 and TRBJ1-2; possible D gene TRBD1, 6 bases. The CDR3 loop spans 13 amino acids. The V and J ends lost 3 bases and 5 bases respectively, with 10 bases between them. Per germline, CDR1 MDHEN and CDR2 SYDVKM.

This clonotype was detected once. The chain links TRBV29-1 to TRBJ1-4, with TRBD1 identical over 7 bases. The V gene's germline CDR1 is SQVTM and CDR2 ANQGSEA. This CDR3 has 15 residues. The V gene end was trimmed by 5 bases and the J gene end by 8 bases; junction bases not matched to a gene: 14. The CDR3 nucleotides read TGCAGCGTTAAAAAGACCGGGACAGCGGAGGAAAAACTGTTTTTT. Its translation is CSVKKTGTAEEKLFF. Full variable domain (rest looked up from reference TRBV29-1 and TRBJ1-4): SAVISQKPSRDICQRGTSLTIQCQVDSQVTMMFWYRQQPGQSLTLIATANQGSEATYESGFVIDKFPISRPNLTFSTLTVSNMSPEDSSIYLCSVKKTGTAEEKLFFGSGTQLSVL.

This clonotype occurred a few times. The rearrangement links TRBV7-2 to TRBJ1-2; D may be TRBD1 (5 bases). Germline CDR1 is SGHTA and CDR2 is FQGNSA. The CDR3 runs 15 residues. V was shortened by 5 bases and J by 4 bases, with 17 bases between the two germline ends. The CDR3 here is CASSPKTAQAYGYTF. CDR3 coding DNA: TGTGCCAGCAGCCCGAAGACAGCGCAGGCCTATGGCTACACCTTC. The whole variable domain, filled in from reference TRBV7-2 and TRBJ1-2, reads GAGVSQSPSNKVTEKGKDVELRCDPISGHTALYWYRQSLGQGLEFLIYFQGNSAPDKSGLPSDRFSAERTGGSVSTLTIQRTQQEDSAVYLCASSPKTAQAYGYTFGSGTRLTVV.

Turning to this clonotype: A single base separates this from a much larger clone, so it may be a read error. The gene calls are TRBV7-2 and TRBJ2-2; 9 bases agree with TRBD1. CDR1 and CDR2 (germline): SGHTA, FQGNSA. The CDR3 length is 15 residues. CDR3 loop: CAISAGTGPTGELFF. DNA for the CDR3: TGTGCCATCAGCGCGGGGACAGGGCCCACCGGGGAGCTGTTTTTT. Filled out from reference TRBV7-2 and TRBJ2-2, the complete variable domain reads GAGVSQSPSNKVTEKGKDVELRCDPISGHTALYWYRQSLGQGLEFLIYFQGNSAPDKSGLPSDRFSAERTGGSVSTLTIQRTQQEDSAVYLCAISAGTGPTGELFFGEGSRLTVL.

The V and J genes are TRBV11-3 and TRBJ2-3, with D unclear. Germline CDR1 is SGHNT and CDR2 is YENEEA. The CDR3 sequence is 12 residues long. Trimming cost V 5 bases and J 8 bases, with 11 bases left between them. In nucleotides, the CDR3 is TGTGCCAGCAGCGGAAGGCGAGCTACGCAGTATTTT. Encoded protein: CASSGRRATQYF. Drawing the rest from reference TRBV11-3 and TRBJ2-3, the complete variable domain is EAGVVQSPRYKIIEKKQPVAFWCNPISGHNTLYWYLQNLGQGPELLIRYENEEAVDDSQLPKDRFSAERLKGVDSTLKIQPAELGDSAVYLCASSGRRATQYFGPGTRLTVL.

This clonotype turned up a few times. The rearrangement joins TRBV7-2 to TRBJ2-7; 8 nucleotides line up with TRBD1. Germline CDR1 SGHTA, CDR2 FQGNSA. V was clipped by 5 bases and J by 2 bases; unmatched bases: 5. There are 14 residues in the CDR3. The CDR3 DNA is TGTGCCAGCAGCCCCCAGACAGGGGCCTACGAGCAGTACTTC. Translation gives CASSPQTGAYEQYF.

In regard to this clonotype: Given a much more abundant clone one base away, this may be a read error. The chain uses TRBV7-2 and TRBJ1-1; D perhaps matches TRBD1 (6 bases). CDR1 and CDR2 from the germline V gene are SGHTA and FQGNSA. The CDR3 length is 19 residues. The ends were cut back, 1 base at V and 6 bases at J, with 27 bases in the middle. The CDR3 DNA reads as TGTGCCAGCAGCTTAGGTTTGCAAGGGAGGGGGGGGAGGGACCCTGAAGCTTTCTTT. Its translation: CASSLGLQGRGGRDPEAFF. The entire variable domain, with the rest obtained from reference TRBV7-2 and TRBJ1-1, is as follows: GAGVSQSPSNKVTEKGKDVELRCDPISGHTALYWYRQSLGQGLEFLIYFQGNSAPDKSGLPSDRFSAERTGGSVSTLTIQRTQQEDSAVYLCASSLGLQGRGGRDPEAFFGQGTRLTVV.

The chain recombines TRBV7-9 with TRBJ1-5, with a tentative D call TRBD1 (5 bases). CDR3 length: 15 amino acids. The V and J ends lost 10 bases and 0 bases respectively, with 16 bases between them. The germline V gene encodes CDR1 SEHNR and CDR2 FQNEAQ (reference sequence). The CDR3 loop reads CATGLGPGSNQPQHF. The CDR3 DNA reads TGTGCCACCGGATTGGGGCCAGGTAGCAATCAGCCCCAGCATTTT.

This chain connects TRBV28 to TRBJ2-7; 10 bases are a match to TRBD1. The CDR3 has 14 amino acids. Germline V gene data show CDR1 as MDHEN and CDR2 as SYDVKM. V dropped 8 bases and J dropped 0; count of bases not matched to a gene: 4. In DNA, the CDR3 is TGTGCCAGCTGCGGGACAGGGGACTCCTACGAGCAGTACTTC. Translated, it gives CASCGTGDSYEQYF.

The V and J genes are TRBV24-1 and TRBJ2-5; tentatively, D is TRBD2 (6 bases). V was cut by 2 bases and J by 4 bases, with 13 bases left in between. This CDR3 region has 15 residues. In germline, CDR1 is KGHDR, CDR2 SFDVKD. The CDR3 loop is CATSDSPGGRETQYF. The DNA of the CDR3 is TGTGCCACCAGTGATTCTCCCGGGGGAAGAGAGACCCAGTACTTC.

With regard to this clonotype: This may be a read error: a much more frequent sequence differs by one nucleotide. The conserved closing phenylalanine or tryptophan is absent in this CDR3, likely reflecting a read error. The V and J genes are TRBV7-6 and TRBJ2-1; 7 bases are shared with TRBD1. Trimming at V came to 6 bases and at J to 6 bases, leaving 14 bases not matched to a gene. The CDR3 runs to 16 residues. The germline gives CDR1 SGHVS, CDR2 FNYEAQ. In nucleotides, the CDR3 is TGTGCCAGCAGTATACAGGGGTGGGGAGTAGGCAATGAGCAGTTCGTC. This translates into CASSIQGWGVGNEQFV.

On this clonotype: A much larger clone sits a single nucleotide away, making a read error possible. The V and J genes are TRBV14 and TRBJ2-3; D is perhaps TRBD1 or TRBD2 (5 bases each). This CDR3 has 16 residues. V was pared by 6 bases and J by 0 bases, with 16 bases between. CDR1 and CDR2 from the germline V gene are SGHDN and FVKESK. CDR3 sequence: CASRLQPGRSTDTQYF. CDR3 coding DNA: TGTGCCAGCAGGCTACAACCGGGACGGAGCACAGATACGCAGTATTTT.

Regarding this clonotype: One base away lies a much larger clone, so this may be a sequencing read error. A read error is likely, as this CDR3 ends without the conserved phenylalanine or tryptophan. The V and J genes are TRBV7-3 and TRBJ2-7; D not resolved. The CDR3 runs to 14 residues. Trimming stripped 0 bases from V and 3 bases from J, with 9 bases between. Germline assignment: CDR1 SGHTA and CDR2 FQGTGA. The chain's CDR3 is CASSLTGKVYEQYL. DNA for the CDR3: TGTGCCAGCAGCTTAACGGGGAAGGTCTACGAGCAGTACTTA.